The rows below give T cell receptor beta chains drawn from one sample of a study of cytomegalovirus exposure and HLA in healthy donors. Assay used: immunoSEQ multiplex PCR; TCRdb lists only in-frame clones, some missing. Of more than 95,000 clones in the sample, around four fifths were seen once. Sequencing was performed on PBMCs. Receptors originate from a woman aged 40 to 49 in good health and CMV-seronegative. CDR3s leave out the opening cysteine and the closing phenylalanine or tryptophan. Each record gives: clone size, V gene, CDR3 length, CDR3 protein. Some rows mark clone size as missing; the rest say once, few, many or name a class of expanded clone.

size: NA
V: TRBV28
length: 15
CDR3: ASRHPGTGGLNTEAF

size: NA
V: TRBV4-3
length: 13
CDR3: ASSQDSGNYNEQF

size: NA
V: TRBV7-9
length: 11
CDR3: ASSLRGGDGYT

size: once
V: TRBV6-1
length: 13
CDR3: ASRALGGSYNEQF

size: NA
V: TRBV27
length: 12
CDR3: ASKQRRDTGELF

size: NA
V: TRBV2
length: 13
CDR3: ASSEEQLAYNEQF

size: NA
V: TRBV4-3
length: 13
CDR3: ASSSSGSFVDEQF

size: NA
V: TRBV19
length: 15
CDR3: ASSTVPPAAGANVLT

size: NA
V: TRBV27
length: 11
CDR3: ASNGGVGTEAF

size: NA
V: TRBV5-1
length: 12
CDR3: ASSLDRGWDTQY

size: NA
V: TRBV7-9
length: 13
CDR3: ASSRGQTNTGELF

size: NA
V: TRBV7-2
length: 15
CDR3: ASSLVALTGDVGELF

size: NA
V: TRBV7-2
length: 12
CDR3: ASSLQGATGELF

size: NA
V: TRBV7-3
length: 13
CDR3: ASSSDPGLHNEQF

size: NA
V: TRBV19
length: 14
CDR3: ASSIEGAGQANEQF

size: NA
V: TRBV11-3
length: 12
CDR3: ASSLEQGTGELF

size: NA
V: TRBV14
length: 13
CDR3: ASSRTGTENTEAF